This note documents a single T cell receptor (beta chain) sequence. In germline, CDR1 is MDHEN, CDR2 SYDVKM. This CDR3 has 12 amino acids. Trimming at V came to 6 bases and at J to 7 bases, leaving 3 bases not matched to a gene. This was the immunoSEQ v3 assay. Sequenced by immunoSEQ multiplex PCR; TCRdb stores in-frame clones only, minus some. Of tens of thousands of clones in the sample, around 78% were seen once. The record originates from a study of TIL therapy for anti-PD-1-resistant metastatic lung cancer. The wider study: Median tumor mutation burden was roughly 1.5 mutations per megabase.

Stated time point: pre-treatment sample, taken before nivolumab and TIL therapy. Stage 4 NSCLC adults joined between late 2017 and January 2020. The V and J genes are TRBV28 and TRBJ1-2; 9 bases are a match to TRBD1. The sequences come from blood, collected at baseline. This TCR derives from a person between 25 and 79 years old with non-small cell lung cancer. The CDR3 DNA sequence: TGTGCCAGCAGCACAGGGGGCCGTGGCTACACCTTC. It translates to CASSTGGRGYTF.